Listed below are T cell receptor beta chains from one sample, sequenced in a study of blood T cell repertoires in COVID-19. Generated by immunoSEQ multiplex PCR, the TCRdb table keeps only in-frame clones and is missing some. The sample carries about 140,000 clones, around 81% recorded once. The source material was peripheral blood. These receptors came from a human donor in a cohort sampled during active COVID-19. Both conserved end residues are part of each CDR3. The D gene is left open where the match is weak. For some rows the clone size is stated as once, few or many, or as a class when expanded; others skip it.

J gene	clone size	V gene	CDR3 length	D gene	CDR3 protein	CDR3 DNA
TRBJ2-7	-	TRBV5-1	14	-	CASSSTGVAREQYF	TGCGCCAGCAGCTCTACCGGGGTAGCGAGAGAGCAGTACTTC
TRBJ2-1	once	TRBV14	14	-	CASSQRPAGAKQFF	TGTGCCAGCAGCCAGAGACCGGCGGGGGCTAAGCAGTTCTTC
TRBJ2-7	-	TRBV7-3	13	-	CASSLSASYEQYF	TGTGCCAGCAGCTTAAGTGCCAGCTACGAGCAGTACTTC
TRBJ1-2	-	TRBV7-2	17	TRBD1	CASSTRTGGFANYGYTF	TGTGCCAGCAGCACCCGGACAGGGGGGTTTGCTAACTATGGCTACACCTTC
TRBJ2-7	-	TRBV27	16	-	CASSLSWGSLSYEQYF	TGTGCCAGCAGTTTATCGTGGGGCTCCCTTTCCTACGAGCAGTACTTC
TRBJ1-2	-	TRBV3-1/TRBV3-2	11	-	CASSQVDGYTF	TGTGCCAGCAGCCAAGTCGATGGCTACACCTTC
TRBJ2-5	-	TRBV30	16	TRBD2	CAWIRDSGRAWETQYF	TGTGCCTGGATAAGGGATAGCGGGAGGGCCTGGGAGACCCAGTACTTC
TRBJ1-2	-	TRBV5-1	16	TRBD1	CASSPLATGTNYGYTF	TGCGCCAGCAGCCCCTTAGCGACAGGGACTAACTATGGCTACACCTTC
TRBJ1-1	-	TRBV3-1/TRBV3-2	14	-	CASSQDTRQHEAFF	TGTGCCAGCAGCCAAGATACCCGACAGCATGAAGCTTTCTTT
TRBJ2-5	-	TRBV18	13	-	CASSPYFQETQYF	TGTGCCAGCTCACCCTACTTCCAAGAGACCCAGTACTTC
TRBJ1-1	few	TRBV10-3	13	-	CAHSAVENTEAFF	TGTGCCCACTCTGCTGTAGAGAACACTGAAGCTTTCTTT
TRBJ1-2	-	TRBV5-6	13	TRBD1	CASSLATGSGYTF	TGTGCCAGCAGCTTGGCGACAGGGAGCGGCTACACCTTC
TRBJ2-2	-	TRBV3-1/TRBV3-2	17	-	CASSQDRLASNTGELFF	TGTGCCAGCAGCCAAGACCGCCTAGCTTCGAACACCGGGGAGCTGTTTTTT
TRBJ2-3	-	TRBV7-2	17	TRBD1	CASSRQKQGRPRDTQYF	TGTGCCAGCAGCCGCCAGAAACAGGGGCGCCCGCGAGATACGCAGTATTTT
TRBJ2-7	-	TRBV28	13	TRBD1	CASSFRDRDEQYF	TGTGCCAGCAGTTTTCGCGACAGGGACGAGCAGTACTTC
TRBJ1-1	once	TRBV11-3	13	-	CASSWTDHTEAFF	TGTGCCAGCAGCTGGACAGACCACACTGAAGCTTTCTTT
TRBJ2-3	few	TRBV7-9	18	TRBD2	CASRAFLRAAGGTDTQYF	TGTGCCAGCAGAGCCTTTCTCCGAGCAGCGGGAGGAACAGATACGCAGTATTTT
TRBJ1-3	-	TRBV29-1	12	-	CSAGTSGNTIYF	TGCAGCGCCGGGACTTCTGGAAACACCATATATTTT
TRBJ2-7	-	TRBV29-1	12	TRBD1	CSGGQGQGEQYF	TGCAGCGGCGGACAGGGCCAGGGAGAGCAGTACTTC
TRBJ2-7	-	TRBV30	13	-	CAWSPQGMNEQYF	TGTGCCTGGAGTCCCCAGGGGATGAACGAGCAGTACTTC
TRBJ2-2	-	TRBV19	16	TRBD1	CASSTSGQGTTGELFF	TGTGCCAGTAGTACTTCAGGACAGGGAACAACCGGGGAGCTGTTTTTT
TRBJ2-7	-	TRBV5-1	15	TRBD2	CASSPGTSVSYEQYF	TGCGCCAGCAGCCCCGGGACTAGCGTTTCCTACGAGCAGTACTTC
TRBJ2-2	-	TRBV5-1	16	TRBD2	CASSPRGRIYTGELFF	TGCGCCAGCAGCCCTCGCGGGAGGATTTACACCGGGGAGCTGTTTTTT
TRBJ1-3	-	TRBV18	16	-	CASSLGGASSGNTIYF	TGTGCCAGCTCACTTGGGGGGGCCAGCTCTGGAAACACCATATATTTT
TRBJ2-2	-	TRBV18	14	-	CASSPPRDAGELFF	TGTGCCAGCTCACCACCCAGGGATGCCGGGGAGCTGTTTTTT
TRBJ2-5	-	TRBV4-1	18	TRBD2	CASSQGRLAGGPSETQYF	TGCGCCAGCAGCCAAGGTCGTCTAGCGGGAGGGCCGTCAGAGACCCAGTACTTC
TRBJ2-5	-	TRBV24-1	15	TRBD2	CATSDSGRARETQYF	TGTGCCACCAGTGATTCGGGGAGGGCGAGAGAGACCCAGTACTTC
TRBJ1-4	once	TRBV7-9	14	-	CASSLEDWEGKLFF	TGTGCCAGCAGCTTAGAAGATTGGGAGGGGAAACTGTTTTTT
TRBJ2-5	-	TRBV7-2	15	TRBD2	CASSLPLAGVETQYF	TGTGCCAGCAGCTTGCCGCTAGCGGGAGTCGAGACCCAGTACTTC
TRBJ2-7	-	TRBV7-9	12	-	CASSLTTYEQYF	TGTGCCAGCAGCTTAACTACATACGAGCAGTACTTC
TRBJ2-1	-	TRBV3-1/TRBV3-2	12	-	CASSPIMGEQFF	TGTGCCAGCAGCCCAATTATGGGCGAGCAGTTCTTC
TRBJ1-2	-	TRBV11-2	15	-	CASSLDRYRGGGYTF	TGTGCCAGCAGCTTAGATCGGTACAGAGGCGGGGGCTACACCTTC
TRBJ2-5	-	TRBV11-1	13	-	CASSFRGDEAQYF	TGTGCCAGCAGCTTCAGGGGTGACGAGGCCCAGTACTTC
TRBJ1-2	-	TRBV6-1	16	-	CASSARALSLNYGYTF	TGTGCCAGCAGTGCGAGGGCGCTTTCGCTTAACTATGGCTACACCTTC
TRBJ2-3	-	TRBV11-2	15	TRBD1	CASSLVGQGVDTQYF	TGTGCCAGCAGCTTAGTCGGACAGGGAGTAGATACGCAGTATTTT
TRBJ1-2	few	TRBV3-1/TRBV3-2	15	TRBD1	CASSPSGGDHYGYTF	TGTGCCAGCAGCCCTTCAGGGGGCGATCACTATGGCTACACCTTC
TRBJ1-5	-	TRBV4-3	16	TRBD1	CASSQDRVGGVQPQHF	TGCGCCAGCAGCCAAGATCGGGTAGGGGGCGTTCAGCCCCAGCATTTT
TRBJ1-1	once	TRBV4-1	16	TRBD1	CASSRPGTGLNTEAFF	TGCGCCAGCAGCCGGCCCGGGACAGGGTTGAACACTGAAGCTTTCTTT
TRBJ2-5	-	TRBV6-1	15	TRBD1	CASSDVGQVQETQYF	TGTGCCAGCAGTGACGTCGGACAGGTCCAAGAGACCCAGTACTTC
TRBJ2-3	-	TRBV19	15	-	CASSVYAGLTDTQYF	TGTGCCAGTAGTGTTTACGCCGGACTCACAGATACGCAGTATTTT
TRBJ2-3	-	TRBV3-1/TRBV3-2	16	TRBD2	CASSLGLAGGTDTQYF	TGTGCCAGCAGTTTAGGACTAGCGGGAGGGACAGATACGCAGTATTTT
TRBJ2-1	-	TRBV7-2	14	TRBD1	CASSQRTGYNEQFF	TGTGCCAGCAGCCAACGGACAGGCTACAATGAGCAGTTCTTC
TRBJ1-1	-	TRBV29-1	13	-	CSVSMKGVGEAFF	TGCAGCGTTTCAATGAAGGGAGTAGGTGAAGCTTTCTTT
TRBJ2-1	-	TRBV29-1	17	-	CSVEDVNEAVPYNEQFF	TGCAGCGTTGAAGATGTGAACGAGGCGGTCCCATACAATGAGCAGTTCTTC
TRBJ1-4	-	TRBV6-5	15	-	CASSPTRQAGEKLFF	TGTGCCAGCAGTCCTACCCGACAAGCGGGTGAAAAACTGTTTTTT
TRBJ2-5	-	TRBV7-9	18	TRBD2	CASSLARTSGGEQETQYF	TGTGCCAGCAGCTTAGCGAGGACTAGCGGAGGGGAGCAAGAGACCCAGTACTTC